This T cell receptor beta chain was recorded in a study of beta chain features in type 1 diabetes. Whole-study results and caveats: Among all four CD4+ subsets, Type 1 diabetes patients had TCRB CDR3s that were moderately but significantly shorter. There were fewer insertions and more deletions at the VDJ junctions of type 1 diabetes patients.

The V end was cut by 0 bases, the J end by 1 base, with 3 bases between. The germline V gene encodes CDR1 SGHTA and CDR2 FQGNSA. The CDR3 spans 13 residues. As every portion of the isolated RNA was reverse transcribed, the sequencing read expressed TCRB transcripts. Assay used: immunoSEQ multiplex PCR; TCRdb lists only in-frame clones, some missing. The sample has 600,000 or so clones, around 15% seen once. This clone showed up just once. Its cognate antigen is unknown. Source material: naive CD4+ T cells from blood. The chain uses TRBV7-2 and TRBJ1-1; D is ambiguous. The sequence was collected from a man aged 18 to 30 with type 1 diabetes. CDR3 DNA sequence: TGTGCCAGCAGCTTAGCACGGAACACTGAAGCTTTCTTT. This gives the protein CASSLARNTEAFF.